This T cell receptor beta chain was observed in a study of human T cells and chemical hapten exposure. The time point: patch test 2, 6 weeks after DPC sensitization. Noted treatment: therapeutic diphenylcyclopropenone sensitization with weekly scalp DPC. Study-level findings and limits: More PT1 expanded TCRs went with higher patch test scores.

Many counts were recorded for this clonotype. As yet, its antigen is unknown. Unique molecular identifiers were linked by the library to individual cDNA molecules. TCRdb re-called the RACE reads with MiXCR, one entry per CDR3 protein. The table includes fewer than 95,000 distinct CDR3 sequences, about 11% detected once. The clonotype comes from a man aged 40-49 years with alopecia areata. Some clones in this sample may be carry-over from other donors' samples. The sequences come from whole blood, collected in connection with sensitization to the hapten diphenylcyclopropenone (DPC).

The CDR3 coding sequence is TGTGCCAGCAGCCCCTTGAGCGGAAGCAATCAGCCCCAGCATTTT. This sequence encodes CASSPLSGSNQPQHF. This rearrangement joins TRBV7-9 to TRBJ1-5; D is unclear. CDR1 is SEHNR and CDR2 is FQNEAQ in the germline V gene (reference sequence). The CDR3 covers 15 residues. The V end was cut by 5 bases, the J end by 1 base, with 12 bases between.